This TCR beta chain stems from a study of identical twins. Overall study findings and caveats: Within twin pairs, the out-of-frame alpha sequences they shared showed excess low generation probability.

TCRdb re-derived calls from the 5' RACE reads in MiXCR, one entry per CDR3 protein. Of approximately 670,000 distinct CDR3 sequences in the sample, 6% to 6.5% were seen once. The CDR3 totals 10 residues. The germline V gene has CDR1 MNHNY and CDR2 SVGAGI (reference sequence). V lost 7 bases and J lost 7, with 7 bases in between. As for this clonotype: Its target is unknown.

Specimen: naive T cells sorted from blood. V is TRBV6-6 and J is TRBJ1-1; no clear D gene. The sequence was obtained from a man younger than 35 in good health. Here the CDR3 reads CASKFGEAFF. Here the CDR3 DNA reads TGTGCCAGCAAATTCGGTGAAGCTTTCTTT.